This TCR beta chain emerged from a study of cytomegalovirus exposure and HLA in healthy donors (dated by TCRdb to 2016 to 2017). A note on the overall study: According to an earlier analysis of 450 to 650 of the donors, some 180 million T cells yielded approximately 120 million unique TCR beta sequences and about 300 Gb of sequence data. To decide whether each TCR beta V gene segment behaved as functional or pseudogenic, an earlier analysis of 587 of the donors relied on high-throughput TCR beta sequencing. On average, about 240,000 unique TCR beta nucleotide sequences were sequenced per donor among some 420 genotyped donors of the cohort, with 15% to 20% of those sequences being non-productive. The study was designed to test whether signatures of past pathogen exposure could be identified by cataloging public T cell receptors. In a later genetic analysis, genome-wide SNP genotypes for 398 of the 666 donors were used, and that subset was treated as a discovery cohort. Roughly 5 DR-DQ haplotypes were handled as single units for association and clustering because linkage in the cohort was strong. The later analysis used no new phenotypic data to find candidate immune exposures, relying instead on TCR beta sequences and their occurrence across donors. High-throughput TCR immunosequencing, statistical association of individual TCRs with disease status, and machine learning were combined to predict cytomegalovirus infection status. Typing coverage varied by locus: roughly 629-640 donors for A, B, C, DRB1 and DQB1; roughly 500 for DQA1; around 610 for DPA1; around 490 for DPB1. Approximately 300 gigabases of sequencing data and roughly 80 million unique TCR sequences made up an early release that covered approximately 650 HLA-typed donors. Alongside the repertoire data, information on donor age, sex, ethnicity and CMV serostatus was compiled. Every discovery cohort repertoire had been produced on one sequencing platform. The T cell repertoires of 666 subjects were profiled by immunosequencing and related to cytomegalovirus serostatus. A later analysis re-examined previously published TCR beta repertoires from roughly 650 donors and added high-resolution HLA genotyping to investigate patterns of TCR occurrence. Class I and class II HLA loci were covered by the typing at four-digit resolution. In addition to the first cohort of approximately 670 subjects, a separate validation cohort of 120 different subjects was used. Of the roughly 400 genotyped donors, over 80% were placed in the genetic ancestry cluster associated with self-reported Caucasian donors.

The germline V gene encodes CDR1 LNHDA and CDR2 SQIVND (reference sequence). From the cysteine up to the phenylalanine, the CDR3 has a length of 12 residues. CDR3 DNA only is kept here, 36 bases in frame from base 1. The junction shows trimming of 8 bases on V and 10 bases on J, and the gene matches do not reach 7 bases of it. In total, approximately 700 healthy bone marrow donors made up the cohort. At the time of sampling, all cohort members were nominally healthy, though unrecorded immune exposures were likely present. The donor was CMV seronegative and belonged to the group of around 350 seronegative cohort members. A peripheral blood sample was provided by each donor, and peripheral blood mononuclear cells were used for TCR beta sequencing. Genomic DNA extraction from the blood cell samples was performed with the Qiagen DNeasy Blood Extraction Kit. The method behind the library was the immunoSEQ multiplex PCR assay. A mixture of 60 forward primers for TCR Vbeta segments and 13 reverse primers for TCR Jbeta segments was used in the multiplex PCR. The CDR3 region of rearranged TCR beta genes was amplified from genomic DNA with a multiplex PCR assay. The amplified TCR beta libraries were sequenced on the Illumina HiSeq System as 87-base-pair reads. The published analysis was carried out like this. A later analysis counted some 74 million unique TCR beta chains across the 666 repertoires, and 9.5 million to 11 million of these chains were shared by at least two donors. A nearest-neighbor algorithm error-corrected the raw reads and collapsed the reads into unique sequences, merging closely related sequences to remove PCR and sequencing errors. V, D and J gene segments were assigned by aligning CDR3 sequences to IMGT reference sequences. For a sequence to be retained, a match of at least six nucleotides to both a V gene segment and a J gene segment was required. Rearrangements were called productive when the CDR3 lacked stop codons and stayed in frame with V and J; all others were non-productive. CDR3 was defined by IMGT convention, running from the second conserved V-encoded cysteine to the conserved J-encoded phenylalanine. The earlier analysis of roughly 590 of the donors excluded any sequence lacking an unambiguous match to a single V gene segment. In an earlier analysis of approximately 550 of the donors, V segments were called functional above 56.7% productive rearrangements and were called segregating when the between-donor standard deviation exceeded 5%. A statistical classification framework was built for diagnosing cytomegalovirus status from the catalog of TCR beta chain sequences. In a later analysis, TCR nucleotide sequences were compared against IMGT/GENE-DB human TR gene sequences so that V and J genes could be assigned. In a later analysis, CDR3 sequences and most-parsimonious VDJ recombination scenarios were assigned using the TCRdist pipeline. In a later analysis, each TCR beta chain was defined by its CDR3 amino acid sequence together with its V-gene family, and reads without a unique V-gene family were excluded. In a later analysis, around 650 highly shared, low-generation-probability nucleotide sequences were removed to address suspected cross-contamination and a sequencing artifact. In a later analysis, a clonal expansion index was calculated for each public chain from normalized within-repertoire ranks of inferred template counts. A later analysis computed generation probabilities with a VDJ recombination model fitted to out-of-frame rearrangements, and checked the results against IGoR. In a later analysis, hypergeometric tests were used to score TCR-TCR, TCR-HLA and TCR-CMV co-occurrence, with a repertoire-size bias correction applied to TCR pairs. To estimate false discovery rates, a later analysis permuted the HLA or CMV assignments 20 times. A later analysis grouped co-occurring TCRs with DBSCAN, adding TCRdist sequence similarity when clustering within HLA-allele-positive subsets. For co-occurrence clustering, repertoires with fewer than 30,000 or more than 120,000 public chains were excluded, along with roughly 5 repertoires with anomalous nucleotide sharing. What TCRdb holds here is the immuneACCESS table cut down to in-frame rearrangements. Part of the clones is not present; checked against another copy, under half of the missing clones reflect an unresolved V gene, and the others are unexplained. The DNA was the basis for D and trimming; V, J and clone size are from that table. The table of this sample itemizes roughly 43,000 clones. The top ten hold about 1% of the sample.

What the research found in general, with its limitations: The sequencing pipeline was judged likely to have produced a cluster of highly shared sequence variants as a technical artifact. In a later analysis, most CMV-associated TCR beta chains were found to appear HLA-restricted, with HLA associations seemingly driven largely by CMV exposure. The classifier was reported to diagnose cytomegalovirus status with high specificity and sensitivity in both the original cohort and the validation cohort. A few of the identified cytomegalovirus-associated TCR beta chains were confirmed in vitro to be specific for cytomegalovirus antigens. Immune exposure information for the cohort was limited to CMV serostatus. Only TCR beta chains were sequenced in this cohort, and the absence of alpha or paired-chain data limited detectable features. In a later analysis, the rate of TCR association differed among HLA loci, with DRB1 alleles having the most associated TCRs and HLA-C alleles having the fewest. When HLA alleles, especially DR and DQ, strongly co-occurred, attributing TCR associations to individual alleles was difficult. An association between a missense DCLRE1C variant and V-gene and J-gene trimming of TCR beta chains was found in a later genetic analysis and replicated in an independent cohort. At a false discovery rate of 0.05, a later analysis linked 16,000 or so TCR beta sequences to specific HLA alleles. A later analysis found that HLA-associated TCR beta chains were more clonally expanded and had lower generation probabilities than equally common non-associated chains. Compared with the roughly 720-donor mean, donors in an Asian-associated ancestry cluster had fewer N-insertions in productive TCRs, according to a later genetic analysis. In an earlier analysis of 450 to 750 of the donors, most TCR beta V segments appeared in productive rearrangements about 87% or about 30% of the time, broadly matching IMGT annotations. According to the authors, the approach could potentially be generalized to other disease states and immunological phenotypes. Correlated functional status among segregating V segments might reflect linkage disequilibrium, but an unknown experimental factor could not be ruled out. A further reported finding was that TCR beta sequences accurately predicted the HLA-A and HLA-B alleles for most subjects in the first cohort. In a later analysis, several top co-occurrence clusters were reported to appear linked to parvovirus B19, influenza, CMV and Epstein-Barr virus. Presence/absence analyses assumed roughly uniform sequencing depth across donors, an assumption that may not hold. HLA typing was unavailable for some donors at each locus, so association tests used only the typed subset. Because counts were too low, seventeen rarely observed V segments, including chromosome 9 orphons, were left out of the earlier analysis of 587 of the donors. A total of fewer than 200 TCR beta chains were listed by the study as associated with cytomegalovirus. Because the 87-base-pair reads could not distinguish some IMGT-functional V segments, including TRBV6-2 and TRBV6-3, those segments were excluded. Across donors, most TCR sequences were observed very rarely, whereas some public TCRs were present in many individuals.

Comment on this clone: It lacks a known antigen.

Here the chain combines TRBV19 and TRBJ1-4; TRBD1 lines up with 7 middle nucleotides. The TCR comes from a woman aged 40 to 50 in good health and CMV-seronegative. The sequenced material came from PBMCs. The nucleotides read TGTGCCAGTTTCGACAGGGTGGGAAAACTGTTTTTT. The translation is CASFDRVGKLFF. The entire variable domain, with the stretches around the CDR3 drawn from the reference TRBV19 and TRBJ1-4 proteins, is DGGITQSPKYLFRKEGQNVTLSCEQNLNHDAMYWYRQDPGQGLRLIYYSQIVNDFQKGDIAEGYSVSREKKESFPLTVTSAQKNPTAFYLCASFDRVGKLFFGSGTQLSVL.